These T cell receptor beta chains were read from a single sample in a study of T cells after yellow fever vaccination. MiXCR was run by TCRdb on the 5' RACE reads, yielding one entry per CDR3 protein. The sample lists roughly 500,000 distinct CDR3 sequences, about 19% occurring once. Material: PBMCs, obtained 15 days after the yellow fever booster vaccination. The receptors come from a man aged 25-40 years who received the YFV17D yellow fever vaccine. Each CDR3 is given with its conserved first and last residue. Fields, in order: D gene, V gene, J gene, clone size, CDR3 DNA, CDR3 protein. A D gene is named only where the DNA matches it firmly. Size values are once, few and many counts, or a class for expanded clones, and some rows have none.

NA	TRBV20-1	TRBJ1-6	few	TGCAGTGCTAGAGCTGGACAGAACGGGTCACCCCTCCACTTT	CSARAGQNGSPLHF
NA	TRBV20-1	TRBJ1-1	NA	TGCAGTGCTGAGCGGAGGGTCGGGACTGAAGCTTTCTTT	CSAERRVGTEAFF
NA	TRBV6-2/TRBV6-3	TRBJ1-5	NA	TGTGCCAGCAGTTACTCGATTTTCTTGTCGGTGACGGGCTATCAGCCCCAGCATTTT	CASSYSIFLSVTGYQPQHF
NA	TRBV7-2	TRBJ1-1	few	TGTGCCAGCAGCTTTGACCGGCGATTGAACACTGAAGCTTTCTTT	CASSFDRRLNTEAFF
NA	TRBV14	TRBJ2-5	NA	TGTGCCAGCAGCACTGGACTAAGAGAGACCCAGTACTTC	CASSTGLRETQYF
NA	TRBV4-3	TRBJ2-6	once	TGCGCCAGCAGCCAAGATCTAGGTTCCCGCTCTGGGGCCAACGTCCTGACTTTC	CASSQDLGSRSGANVLTF
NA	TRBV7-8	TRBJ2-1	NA	TGTGCCAGCAGCTTAGCTTGGGGGGGCAGAGGGTCCTACAATGAGCAGTTCTTC	CASSLAWGGRGSYNEQFF
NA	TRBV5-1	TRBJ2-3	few	TGCGCCAGCAGCCCCGAAAGCACAGATACGCAGTATTTT	CASSPESTDTQYF
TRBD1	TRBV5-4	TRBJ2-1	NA	TGTGCCAGCAGCCCGAAGGCGGACAGGGACAATGAGCAGTTCTTC	CASSPKADRDNEQFF
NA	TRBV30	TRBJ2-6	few	TGTGCCTGGAGTCTCGGGGGCCCGAATGCTGGGGCCAACGTCCTGACTTTC	CAWSLGGPNAGANVLTF
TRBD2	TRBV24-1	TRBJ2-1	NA	TGTGCCACCAGTGAAACCCCCAATCCTAGCGGCAATGAGCAGTTCTTC	CATSETPNPSGNEQFF
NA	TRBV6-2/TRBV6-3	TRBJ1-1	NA	TGTGCCATATCGGACTTCCCAGGGGACCCTGAAGCTTTCTTT	CAISDFPGDPEAFF
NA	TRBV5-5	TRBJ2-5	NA	TGTGCCAGCAGCTCATTGGGGGACACCGAGACCCAGTACTTC	CASSSLGDTETQYF
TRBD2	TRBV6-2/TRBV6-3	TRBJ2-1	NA	TGTGCCAGCAGTAACGGACTAGCTTGGGTGCAGGGGCAGTTCTTC	CASSNGLAWVQGQFF
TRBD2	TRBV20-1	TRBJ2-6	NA	TGCTGTGCTAGAGATCGGGCGCGGGAGAGGGTCCGGGCTGGGGCCAACGTCCTGACTTTC	CCARDRARERVRAGANVLTF
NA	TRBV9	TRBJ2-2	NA	TGTGCCAGCAAGTCGGAGGAGACCGGGGAGCTGTTTTTT	CASKSEETGELFF
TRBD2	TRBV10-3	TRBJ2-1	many	TGTGCCATCGGGGGGGAGGAGCAGTTCTTC	CAIGGEEQFF
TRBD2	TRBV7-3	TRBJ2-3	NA	TGTGCCAGCAGCCAAAAACCAGCGGGAGGGACAGATACGCAGTATTTT	CASSQKPAGGTDTQYF
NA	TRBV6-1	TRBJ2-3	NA	TGTGCCAGCAGTGAACCCGGGCCTACTTATTTT	CASSEPGPTYF
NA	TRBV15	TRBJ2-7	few	TGTGCCACCAGCAGAGATCGGGGGTTTTACGAGCAGTACTTC	CATSRDRGFYEQYF
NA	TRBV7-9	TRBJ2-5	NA	TGTGCCAGCAGCTTAGTATCGAAGGCCCTCCAAGAGACCCAGTACTTC	CASSLVSKALQETQYF
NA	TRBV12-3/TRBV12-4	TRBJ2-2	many	TGTGCCAGCAGTCCCGTTTCCGGTGGCGTCACCGGGGAGCTGTTTTTT	CASSPVSGGVTGELFF
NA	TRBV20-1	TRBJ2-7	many	TGCAGTGCTAGAGATCTTAGGGGGGGAGTAAGCGAGCAGTACTTC	CSARDLRGGVSEQYF
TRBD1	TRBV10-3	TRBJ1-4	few	TGTGCCATCAGTGAGTTTGGGACAGGGAGTGAAAAACTGTTTTTT	CAISEFGTGSEKLFF
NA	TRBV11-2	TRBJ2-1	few	TGTGCCAGTTCTCCAGCATGGGAGCAGTTCTTC	CASSPAWEQFF
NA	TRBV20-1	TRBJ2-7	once	TGCAGTGCTAGAGATTTTAGGACAGCCTACGAGCAGTACTTC	CSARDFRTAYEQYF
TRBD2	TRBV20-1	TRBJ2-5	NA	TGCACACCGGGACTAGCGGGAGTCCCAGAGACCCAGTACTTC	CTPGLAGVPETQYF
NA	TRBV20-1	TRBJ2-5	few	TGCAGTGCCCATCGCGGGTTCCAAGAGACCCAGTACTTC	CSAHRGFQETQYF
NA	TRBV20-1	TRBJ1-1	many	TGCAGTGCCAAAAAAGCTTTCTTT	CSAKKAFF
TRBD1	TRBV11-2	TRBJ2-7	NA	TGTGCCAGCAGCTTAGCCGGGACAGGGGCGGGGGAGCAGTACTTC	CASSLAGTGAGEQYF
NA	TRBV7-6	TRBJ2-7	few	TGTGCCAGCAGCCCAACCGCCGGGACACCCTCGCGGGAGCAGTACTTC	CASSPTAGTPSREQYF
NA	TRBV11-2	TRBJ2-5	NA	TGTGCCAGCAGCAGCAGCACCAACCTGGGGACCCAGTACTTC	CASSSSTNLGTQYF
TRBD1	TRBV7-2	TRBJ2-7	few	TGTGCCAGCAGCTTAGTTGGGACAGGGGGTCTCTACGAGCAGTACTTC	CASSLVGTGGLYEQYF
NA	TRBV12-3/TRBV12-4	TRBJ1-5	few	TGTGCCAGCAGCCCGGACGGCGACAATCAGCCCCAGCATTTT	CASSPDGDNQPQHF
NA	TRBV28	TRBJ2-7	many	TGTGCCAGCAGTCCGCAGACGGGCTCCTACGAGCAGTACTTC	CASSPQTGSYEQYF
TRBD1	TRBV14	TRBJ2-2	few	TGTGCCAGCAGCCGGGACAGGGGGCCCGGGGAGCTGTTTTTT	CASSRDRGPGELFF
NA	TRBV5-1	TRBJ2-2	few	TGCGCCAGCAGCCACCTTGTCCGGGCCGGGGAGCTGTTTTTT	CASSHLVRAGELFF
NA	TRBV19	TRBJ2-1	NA	TGTGCCAGTGAACCGCCGGGGAGCGACGAGCAGTTCTTC	CASEPPGSDEQFF
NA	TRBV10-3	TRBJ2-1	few	TGTGCCATCAGGTGGAGTAAGGGTGAGCAGTTCTTC	CAIRWSKGEQFF
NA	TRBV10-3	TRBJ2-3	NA	TGTGCCATCAGCCTTACTTTAAGCACAGATACGCAGTATTTT	CAISLTLSTDTQYF
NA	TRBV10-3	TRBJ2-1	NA	TGTGCCATCAGTGAGTCGATCCTCAGCAACAAATCCTCCTACAATGAGCAGTTCTTC	CAISESILSNKSSYNEQFF
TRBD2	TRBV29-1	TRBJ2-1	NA	TGCAGCGTTGAAACAAACGGGAGGGCCTCCTACAATGAGCAGTTCTTC	CSVETNGRASYNEQFF
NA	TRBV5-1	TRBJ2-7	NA	TGCGCCAGCAGCTCGCGGGCCAGCCTCGACGAGCAGTACTTC	CASSSRASLDEQYF
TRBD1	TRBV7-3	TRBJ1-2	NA	TGTGCCAGCAGCTTTCGACAGGGTCATGGCTACACCTTC	CASSFRQGHGYTF
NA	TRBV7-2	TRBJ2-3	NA	TGTGCCAGCAGCCCCGGGTCTGATGTCCATACGCAGTATTTT	CASSPGSDVHTQYF
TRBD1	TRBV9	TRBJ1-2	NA	TGTGCCAGCAGCAAACGGGACAGATCTAACTATGGCTACACCTTC	CASSKRDRSNYGYTF
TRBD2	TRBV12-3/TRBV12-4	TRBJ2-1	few	TGTGCCAGCATCCAGGCCGGGACTAGCGGAGAGCAGTTCTTC	CASIQAGTSGEQFF
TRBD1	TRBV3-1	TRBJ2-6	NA	TGTGCCAGCAGTCGGACAGGGACTGGGGCCAACGTCCTGACTTTC	CASSRTGTGANVLTF
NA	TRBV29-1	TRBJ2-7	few	TGCAGCGTTGATGCGGAGGGTCCCGAGCAGTACTTC	CSVDAEGPEQYF
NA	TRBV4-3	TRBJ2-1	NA	TGCGCCAGCAGCCAAGATGTGGATCTCTCCTACAATGAGCAGTTCTTC	CASSQDVDLSYNEQFF
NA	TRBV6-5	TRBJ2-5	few	TGTGCCAGCAGTTATTCGGGTGCCGGGATGAAGACCCAGTACTTC	CASSYSGAGMKTQYF
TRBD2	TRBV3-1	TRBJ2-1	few	TGTGCCAGCAGCCAAGGTGGGTTAGAGCGGGAAAGGGAGCAGTTCTTC	CASSQGGLEREREQFF
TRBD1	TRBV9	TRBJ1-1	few	TGTGCCAGCAGCACCACAGGGGCGACGGAAGGAGCTTTCTTT	CASSTTGATEGAFF
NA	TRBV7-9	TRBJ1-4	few	TGTGCCAGCAGCCAGGGACTCCGCGGGCTGTTTTTT	CASSQGLRGLFF